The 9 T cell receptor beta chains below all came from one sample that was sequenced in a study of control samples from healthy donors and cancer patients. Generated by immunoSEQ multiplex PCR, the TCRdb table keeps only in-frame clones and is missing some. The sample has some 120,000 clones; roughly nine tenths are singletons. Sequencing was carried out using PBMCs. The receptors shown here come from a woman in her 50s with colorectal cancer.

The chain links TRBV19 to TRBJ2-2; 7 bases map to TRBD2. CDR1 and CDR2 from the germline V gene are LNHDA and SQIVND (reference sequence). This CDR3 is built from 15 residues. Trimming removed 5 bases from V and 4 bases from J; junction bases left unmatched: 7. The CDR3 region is CASSFEAGLTGELFF. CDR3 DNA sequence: TGTGCCAGTAGTTTTGAAGCGGGACTCACCGGGGAGCTGTTTTTT.

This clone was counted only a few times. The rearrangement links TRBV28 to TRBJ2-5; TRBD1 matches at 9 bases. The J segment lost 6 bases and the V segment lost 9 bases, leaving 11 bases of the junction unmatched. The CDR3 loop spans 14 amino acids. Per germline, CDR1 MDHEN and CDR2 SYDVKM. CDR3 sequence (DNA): TGTGCCAGTGAGGGACAGGGCTATCTCCAGACCCAGTACTTC. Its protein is CASEGQGYLQTQYF. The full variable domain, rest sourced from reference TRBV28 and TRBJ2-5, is DVKVTQSSRYLVKRTGEKVFLECVQDMDHENMFWYRQDPGLGLRLIYFSYDVKMKEKGDIPEGYSVSREKKERFSLILESASTNQTSMYLCASEGQGYLQTQYFGPGTRLLVL.

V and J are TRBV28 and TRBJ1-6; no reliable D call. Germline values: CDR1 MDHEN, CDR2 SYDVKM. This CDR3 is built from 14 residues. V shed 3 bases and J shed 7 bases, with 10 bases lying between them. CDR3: CASSFRGENSPLHF. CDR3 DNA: TGTGCCAGCAGTTTCCGTGGGGAAAATTCACCCCTCCACTTT. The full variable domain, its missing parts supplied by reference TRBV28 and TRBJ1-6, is DVKVTQSSRYLVKRTGEKVFLECVQDMDHENMFWYRQDPGLGLRLIYFSYDVKMKEKGDIPEGYSVSREKKERFSLILESASTNQTSMYLCASSFRGENSPLHFGNGTRLTVT.

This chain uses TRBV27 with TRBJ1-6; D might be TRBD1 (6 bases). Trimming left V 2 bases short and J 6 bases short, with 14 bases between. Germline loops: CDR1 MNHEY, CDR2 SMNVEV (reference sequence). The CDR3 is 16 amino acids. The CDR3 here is CASSLRAGASNSPLHF. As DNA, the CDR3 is TGTGCCAGCAGTTTAAGGGCAGGGGCCTCTAATTCACCCCTCCACTTT.

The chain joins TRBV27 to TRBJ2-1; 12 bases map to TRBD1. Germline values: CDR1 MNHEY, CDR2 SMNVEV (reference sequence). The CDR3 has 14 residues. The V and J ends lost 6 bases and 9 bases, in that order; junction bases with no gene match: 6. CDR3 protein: CASSRDRGRAEQFF. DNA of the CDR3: TGTGCCAGCAGCCGGGACAGGGGGCGCGCTGAGCAGTTCTTC.

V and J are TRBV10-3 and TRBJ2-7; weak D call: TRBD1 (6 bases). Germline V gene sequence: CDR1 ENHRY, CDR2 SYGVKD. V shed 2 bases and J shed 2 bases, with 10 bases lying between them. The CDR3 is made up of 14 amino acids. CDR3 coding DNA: TGTGCCATCAGTGAGATACAGGGTGCCTACGAGCAGTACTTC. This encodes CAISEIQGAYEQYF.

As DNA, the CDR3 is TGCAGTGCTAGTCGGCGGGTGAACACTGAAGCTTTCTTT. It translates to CSASRRVNTEAFF. This sequence joins TRBV20-1 and TRBJ1-1, with unresolved D. CDR3 length equals 13 residues. Trimming removed 3 bases from V and 0 bases from J, with 8 bases in between. Germline CDR1 reads DFQATT; CDR2 reads SNEGSKA (reference sequence).

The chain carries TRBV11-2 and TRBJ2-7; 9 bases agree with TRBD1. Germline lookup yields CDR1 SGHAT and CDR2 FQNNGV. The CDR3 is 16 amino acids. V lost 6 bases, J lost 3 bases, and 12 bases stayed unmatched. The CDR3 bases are TGTGCCAGCAGGGAAAGGGACAGGGTCGAAATCTACGAGCAGTACTTC. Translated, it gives CASRERDRVEIYEQYF. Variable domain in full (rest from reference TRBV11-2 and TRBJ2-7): EAGVAQSPRYKIIEKRQSVAFWCNPISGHATLYWYQQILGQGPKLLIQFQNNGVVDDSQLPKDRFSAERLKGVDSTLKIQPAKLEDSAVYLCASRERDRVEIYEQYFGPGTRLTVT.

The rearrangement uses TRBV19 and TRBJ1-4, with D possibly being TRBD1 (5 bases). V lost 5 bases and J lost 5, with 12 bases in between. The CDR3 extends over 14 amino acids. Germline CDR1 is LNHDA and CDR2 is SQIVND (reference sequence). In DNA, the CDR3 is TGTGCCAGTAGTTCGGACACGGTGAATGAAAAACTGTTTTTT. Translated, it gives CASSSDTVNEKLFF.